A selection of T cell receptor beta chains follows, all from one sample in a study of T-cell reconstitution after alpha-beta-depleted transplantation in children. TCRdb processed the PCR reads anew with MiXCR; each CDR3 protein has one entry. The sample records about 440,000 distinct CDR3 sequences, 43% being singletons. Sequences were derived from PBMCs, sampled before TCRalphabeta/CD19-depleted stem cell transplant. The receptors come from a girl aged 2 to 9 with aplastic anemia, due to receive a stem cell transplant. Both conserved end residues are part of each CDR3. A D gene is named only where the DNA matches it firmly. Size is omitted from some rows. Given values are once, few, many or a class for expanded clones.

18 . many TRBJ2-1 TRBV11-2 CASSLTHGTPSSYNEQFF TGTGCCAGCAGCCTAACCCACGGGACTCCTAGCTCCTACAATGAGCAGTTCTTC
13 . . TRBJ2-5 TRBV28 CASNARVQETQYF TGTGCCAGCAACGCAAGGGTCCAAGAGACCCAGTACTTC
14 TRBD2 . TRBJ2-5 TRBV7-9 CASSSRPGGETQYF TGTGCCAGCAGTTCCCGCCCGGGGGGGGAGACCCAGTACTTC
15 TRBD2 few TRBJ2-2 TRBV7-9 CASSLTSGKAGELFF TGTGCCAGCAGCTTGACTAGCGGGAAGGCCGGGGAGCTGTTTTTT
12 TRBD1 . TRBJ2-7 TRBV12-3/TRBV12-4 CASRQGQGRQYF TGTGCCAGCAGGCAAGGACAGGGGCGGCAGTACTTC
17 TRBD1 . TRBJ1-4 TRBV18 CASSPPPGGEGNEKLFF TGTGCCAGCTCACCACCGCCAGGGGGCGAGGGGAATGAAAAACTGTTTTTT
17 . many TRBJ1-3 TRBV7-2 CASSFGRTASSGNTIYF TGTGCCAGCAGCTTTGGGCGGACGGCGAGCTCTGGAAACACCATATATTTT
16 TRBD2 . TRBJ2-3 TRBV25-1 CASSEGLAGVTDTQYF TGTGCCAGCAGTGAAGGCCTAGCGGGAGTTACAGATACGCAGTATTTT
16 . many TRBJ2-1 TRBV20-1 CSARDYSRQPNNEQFF TGCAGTGCTAGAGATTATTCACGCCAGCCTAACAATGAGCAGTTCTTC
12 . few TRBJ1-5 TRBV20-1 CSASRPPQPQHF TGCAGTGCTAGCAGGCCTCCCCAGCCCCAGCATTTT
16 TRBD1 . TRBJ2-2 TRBV6-5 CASSNDRVIHTGELFF TGTGCCAGCAGTAACGACAGGGTTATTCACACCGGGGAGCTGTTTTTT
13 TRBD1 . TRBJ2-1 TRBV14 CASGRTGRTEQFF TGTGCCAGCGGGCGGACAGGGAGGACCGAGCAGTTCTTC
17 TRBD1 many TRBJ2-1 TRBV4-2 CASSQMTGAGSYNEQFF TGTGCCAGCAGCCAAATGACAGGGGCAGGCTCCTACAATGAGCAGTTCTTC
13 . few TRBJ1-5 TRBV7-9 CASSWTLGQPQHF TGTGCCAGCAGTTGGACATTAGGTCAGCCCCAGCATTTT
17 . . TRBJ2-3 TRBV20-1 CSARAKDRDTRSDTQYF TGCAGTGCTAGAGCAAAAGACCGGGACACCCGATCGGATACGCAGTATTTT
16 TRBD1 many TRBJ2-2 TRBV12-3/TRBV12-4 CASSARDRGITGELFF TGTGCCAGCAGTGCCCGGGACAGGGGTATCACCGGGGAGCTGTTTTTT
13 . few TRBJ2-7 TRBV12-5 CASGSPRGYEQYF TGTGCTAGTGGTTCTCCTCGGGGCTACGAGCAGTACTTC
12 . . TRBJ2-7 TRBV12-3/TRBV12-4 CASSLTANQQYF TGTGCCAGCAGTTTAACAGCTAACCAGCAGTACTTC
16 TRBD1 many TRBJ1-1 TRBV3-1 CASSHDGTGANTEAFF TGTGCCAGCAGCCACGACGGGACAGGGGCGAACACTGAAGCTTTCTTT
14 TRBD1 . TRBJ2-7 TRBV20-1 CSAADRDRDYEQYF TGCAGTGCAGCGGACCGGGACAGGGACTACGAGCAGTACTTC
15 TRBD2 few TRBJ2-1 TRBV27 CASSLGLASYNEQFF TGTGCCAGCAGTTTGGGACTAGCCAGTTACAATGAGCAGTTCTTC
13 . . TRBJ2-1 TRBV7-2 CASQYSSYNEQFF TGTGCCAGCCAATACAGCTCCTACAATGAGCAGTTCTTC
13 . many TRBJ2-5 TRBV11-2 CASSLSSAETQYF TGTGCCAGCAGCTTATCCTCGGCGGAGACCCAGTACTTC
14 . few TRBJ2-7 TRBV20-1 CSARGYTVSYEQYF TGCAGTGCTAGAGGGTATACGGTATCCTACGAGCAGTACTTC
15 TRBD1 few TRBJ2-7 TRBV20-1 CSANLPTGGPYEQYF TGCAGTGCTAACCTCCCGACAGGGGGCCCCTACGAGCAGTACTTC
15 . few TRBJ2-7 TRBV7-2 CASSPYGSGAYEQYF TGTGCCAGCAGCCCCTACGGTTCCGGAGCCTACGAGCAGTACTTC
12 . . TRBJ2-1 TRBV4-1 CASSQVGGGQFF TGCGCCAGCAGCCAGGTTGGGGGTGGGCAGTTCTTC
14 . many TRBJ2-7 TRBV5-1 CASSLSGRGYEQYF TGCGCCAGCAGCTTAAGTGGCAGAGGATACGAGCAGTACTTC
15 . . TRBJ2-1 TRBV9 CASSAPGAAYNEQFF TGTGCCAGCAGCGCTCCCGGGGCCGCCTACAATGAGCAGTTCTTC
15 TRBD2 . TRBJ2-1 TRBV6-1 CASSETGLAGNEQFF TGTGCCAGCAGTGAAACTGGACTAGCGGGGAATGAGCAGTTCTTC